Below, 4 T cell receptor beta chains from the same sample are listed, as sequenced in a study of blood T cell repertoires in COVID-19. Clones were sequenced by immunoSEQ multiplex PCR, and TCRdb holds only the in-frame ones, with some missing. The data contain 26,000 or so clones, approximately 66% of them singletons. Material: peripheral blood. The source is a man in his 60s with active or convalescent COVID-19.

This rearrangement joins TRBV10-1 to TRBJ2-3; 7 bases match TRBD2. The CDR3 has 13 residues. V lost 5 bases to trimming and J lost 8 bases; unmatched junction nucleotides: 7. CDR1 is WNHNN and CDR2 is SYGVQD in the germline V gene (reference sequence). The CDR3 region is CASSQAGFTTQYF. For the CDR3, the DNA is TGCGCCAGCAGTCAAGCGGGGTTTACTACGCAGTATTTT.

This clone was seen more than once but under ten times. The gene calls are TRBV19 and TRBJ2-2, with TRBD2 identical over 9 bases. The germline CDR1 and CDR2 sequences are LNHDA and SQIVND (reference sequence). Trimming removed 4 bases from V and 2 bases from J; junction bases left unmatched: 2. This CDR3 has 15 amino acids. The CDR3 spells CASSTSGINTGELFF. The CDR3 DNA follows: TGTGCCAGTAGTACTAGCGGGATTAACACCGGGGAGCTGTTTTTT. The whole variable domain, filled in from reference TRBV19 and TRBJ2-2, reads DGGITQSPKYLFRKEGQNVTLSCEQNLNHDAMYWYRQDPGQGLRLIYYSQIVNDFQKGDIAEGYSVSREKKESFPLTVTSAQKNPTAFYLCASSTSGINTGELFFGEGSRLTVL.

V and J are TRBV3-1 (or the pseudogene TRBV3-2) and TRBJ1-2; no reliable D call. Germline values: CDR1 LGHDT, CDR2 YNNKEL (reference sequence). The germline V and J ends were trimmed by 3 bases and 7 bases, with 6 bases remaining between them. The CDR3 sequence is 11 residues long. The CDR3 here is CASSQTSGYTF. In DNA form, the CDR3 reads TGTGCCAGCAGCCAGACATCTGGCTACACCTTC.

The V call is TRBV7-6, the J call TRBJ2-1; D uncertain. CDR1 and CDR2 from the germline V gene are SGHVS and FNYEAQ. The CDR3 runs 13 residues. V dropped 2 bases and J dropped 7 bases, with 9 bases sitting between them. The CDR3 region has the DNA TGTGCCAGCAGCTTAACTACCGGTAATGAGCAGTTCTTC. This encodes CASSLTTGNEQFF.